Listed below are T cell receptor beta chains from one sample, sequenced in a study of shared clonotypes between healthy human individuals. Only in-frame clones appear in the TCRdb table, and some are missing; sequencing was by immunoSEQ multiplex PCR. Here the sample spans under 600,000 clones, roughly four fifths being singletons. What was sequenced was PBMCs. These receptors were collected from a woman in her thirties or forties in good health. Some clones in this sample may be carry-over from other donors' samples. CDR3s include the opening cysteine and the closing phenylalanine or tryptophan. Rows may omit the clone size; those that give it use once, few, many or a size class.

j_call	v_call	clone_size	cdr3_aa
TRBJ2-1	TRBV10-3	.	CAIRGGSGDTYNEQFF
TRBJ2-2	TRBV5-4	few	CASRQDTGELFF
TRBJ2-4	TRBV5-6	.	CASSHQTGNKNIQYF
TRBJ1-1	TRBV2	.	CASKVRVGAFF
TRBJ2-2	TRBV29-1	.	CSVGPGGVGELFF
TRBJ1-4	TRBV5-6	.	CASSRVGGPGEKLFF
TRBJ2-7	TRBV2	.	CASSVDSIIGEQYF
TRBJ1-2	TRBV6-1	.	CASREDRGLGYGYTF
TRBJ1-1	TRBV14	.	CASSQGGRLGLNTEAFF
TRBJ2-7	TRBV2	once	CASTPGLAGGRSYEQYF
TRBJ1-1	TRBV9	.	CASSVVGGAEAFF
TRBJ2-1	TRBV29-1	.	CSVDSLNEQFF
TRBJ1-1	TRBV11-2	.	CASSHTPSQVYTEAFF
TRBJ2-7	TRBV18	once	CASSPRPGGEEQYF
TRBJ1-3	TRBV5-1	.	CASRNGRAGNTIYF
TRBJ2-1	TRBV18	.	CASSPPSGGPYNEQFF
TRBJ1-1	TRBV25-1	.	CASSEGSEAFF
TRBJ1-2	TRBV2	.	CASSQRQGTRGYTF
TRBJ2-7	TRBV4-2	.	CASSQDPQAPSYEQYF
TRBJ2-5	TRBV7-9	.	CASSLGQETQETQYF
TRBJ2-7	TRBV29-1	once	CSVEAPGLAEPYEQYF
TRBJ2-7	TRBV19	once	CASSMGLASFYEQYF
TRBJ1-1	TRBV9	.	CASSALRWEGAEAFF
TRBJ2-5	TRBV19	.	CASSTERQGGWKTQYF
TRBJ1-3	TRBV18	.	CASSPNPSGNTIYF
TRBJ1-2	TRBV28	once	CASMTGFGGYTF
TRBJ1-1	TRBV9	.	CASSVVGGGNTEAFF
TRBJ2-1	TRBV5-1	.	CASSFDWQNEQFF
TRBJ2-7	TRBV7-6	.	CASSLGTGGTSSYEQYF
TRBJ1-1	TRBV7-9	.	CASSANRGDTEAFF
TRBJ2-5	TRBV28	.	CATYRDRGPRPRETQYF
TRBJ1-2	TRBV5-1	.	CASSLEGQGETNYGYTF
TRBJ2-7	TRBV11-2	.	CASSPAGVAMRKQYF
TRBJ2-7	TRBV5-1	.	CASKEVQGSPYEQYF
TRBJ1-6	TRBV19	.	CASSPIGQGDSPLHF
TRBJ2-3	TRBV5-1	.	CASSQGLAGGLFTDTQYF
TRBJ2-7	TRBV19	.	CASSIVAGEQYF
TRBJ2-3	TRBV7-2	.	CASSWRSRTDTQYF
TRBJ2-7	TRBV2	.	CASSMSKPTGGISYEQYF
TRBJ1-2	TRBV19	.	CASSPAPQGHRGYTF
TRBJ1-2	TRBV27	.	CASSFSGTSGGYTF
TRBJ2-2	TRBV5-1	.	CASSMGQLTGELFF
TRBJ2-7	TRBV7-9	.	CASSPDRGDYEQYF
TRBJ2-5	TRBV5-6	.	CASSLIGETQYF
TRBJ2-7	TRBV11-1	.	CASSFRSISLTYEQYF
TRBJ2-7	TRBV6-5	.	CASSYGTSGDEQYF
TRBJ2-5	TRBV4-1	.	CASSREGTGDQETQYF
TRBJ2-7	TRBV5-6	.	CASSQEPSVGGSSYEQYF
TRBJ2-7	TRBV28	.	CASSPAGRYEQYF
TRBJ2-2	TRBV5-1	.	CASSLGGGPNTGELFF
TRBJ1-1	TRBV4-2	few	CASSQDGQMGLWEAFF
TRBJ1-2	TRBV18	.	CASSPRREPNYGYTF
TRBJ2-2	TRBV27	.	CASSGTGVGLTGELFF